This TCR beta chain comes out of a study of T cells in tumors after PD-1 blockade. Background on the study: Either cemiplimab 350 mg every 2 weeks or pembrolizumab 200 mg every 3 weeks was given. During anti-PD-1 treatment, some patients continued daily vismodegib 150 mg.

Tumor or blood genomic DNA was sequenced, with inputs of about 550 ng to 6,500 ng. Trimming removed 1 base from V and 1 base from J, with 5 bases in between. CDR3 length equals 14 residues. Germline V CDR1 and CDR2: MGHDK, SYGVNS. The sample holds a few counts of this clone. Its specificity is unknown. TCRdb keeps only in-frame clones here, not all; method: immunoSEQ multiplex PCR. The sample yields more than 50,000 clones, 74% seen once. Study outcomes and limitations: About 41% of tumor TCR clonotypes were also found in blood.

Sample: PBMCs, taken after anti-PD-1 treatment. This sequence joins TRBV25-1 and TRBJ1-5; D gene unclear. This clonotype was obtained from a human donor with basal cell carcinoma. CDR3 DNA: TGTGCCAGCAGTGAATCGGGGAGCAATCAGCCCCAGCATTTT. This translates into CASSESGSNQPQHF.